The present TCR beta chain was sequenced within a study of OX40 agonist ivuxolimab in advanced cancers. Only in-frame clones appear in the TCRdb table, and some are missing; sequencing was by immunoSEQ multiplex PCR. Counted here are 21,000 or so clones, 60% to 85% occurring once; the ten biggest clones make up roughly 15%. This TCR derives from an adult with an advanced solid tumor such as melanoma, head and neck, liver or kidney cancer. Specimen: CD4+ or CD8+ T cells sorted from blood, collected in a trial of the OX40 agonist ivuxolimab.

CDR3 loop: CASSPGQTANTEAFF. The DNA of the CDR3 is TGTGCCAGCAGCCCAGGACAGACCGCGAACACTGAAGCTTTCTTT. The chain carries TRBV5-6 and TRBJ1-1; tentative D call: TRBD1 (6 bases). Trimming shortened V by 4 bases and J by 1 base, and 14 bases separated the two germline ends. The CDR3 has 15 residues. CDR1 SGHDT and CDR2 YYEEEE come from the germline V gene.